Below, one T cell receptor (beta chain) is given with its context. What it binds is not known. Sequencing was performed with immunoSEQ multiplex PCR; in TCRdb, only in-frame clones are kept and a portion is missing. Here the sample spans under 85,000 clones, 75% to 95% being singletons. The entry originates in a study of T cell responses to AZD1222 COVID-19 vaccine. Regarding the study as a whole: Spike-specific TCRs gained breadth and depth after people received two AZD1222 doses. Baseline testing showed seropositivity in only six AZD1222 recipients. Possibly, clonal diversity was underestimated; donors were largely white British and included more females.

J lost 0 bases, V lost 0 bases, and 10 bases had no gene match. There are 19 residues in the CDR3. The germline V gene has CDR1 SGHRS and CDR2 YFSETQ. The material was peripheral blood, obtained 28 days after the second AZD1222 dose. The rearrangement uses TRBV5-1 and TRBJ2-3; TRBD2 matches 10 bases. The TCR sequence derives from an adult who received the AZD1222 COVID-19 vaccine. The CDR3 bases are TGCGCCAGCAGCTTGGCGCGGACTAGCGGCCCTATTAGCACAGATACGCAGTATTTT. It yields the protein CASSLARTSGPISTDTQYF.